Listed below are T cell receptor beta chains from one sample, sequenced in a study of T cells in Graves' hyperthyroidism and ophthalmopathy. From the multiplex PCR reads, TCRdb called clonotypes with MiXCR, one entry per CDR3 protein. The table has hundreds of thousands of distinct CDR3 sequences, roughly 14% seen once. Material: blood. The receptors shown here come from a woman between 18 and 29 years old with Graves' hyperthyroidism that later progressed to Graves' ophthalmopathy. The CDR3 runs from the conserved cysteine through the conserved F or W. D genes are given only for firm matches. Clone size is not always given. Where it is, it says once, few, many or a class for expanded clones.

j_call	clone_size	d_call	v_call	cdr3_aa	cdr3_nt
TRBJ1-6	-	-	TRBV7-9	CASNLVGGGTYNSPLHF	TGTGCCAGCAACTTGGTGGGGGGAGGTACCTATAATTCACCCCTCCACTTT
TRBJ2-7	many	TRBD1	TRBV28	CASSGQGELYEQYF	TGTGCCAGCAGCGGACAGGGAGAATTATACGAGCAGTACTTC
TRBJ2-1	-	-	TRBV7-9	CASSLVLVDEQFF	TGTGCCAGCAGCTTAGTACTAGTCGATGAGCAGTTCTTC
TRBJ1-5	few	TRBD1	TRBV2	CASSLQGAREQPQHF	TGTGCCAGCAGTCTACAGGGGGCGCGGGAACAGCCCCAGCATTTT
TRBJ2-7	-	TRBD1	TRBV15	CATSPGQGPYEQYF	TGTGCCACCAGCCCGGGACAGGGACCCTACGAGCAGTACTTC
TRBJ1-3	few	-	TRBV12-3/TRBV12-4	CASSPWGNTIYF	TGTGCCAGCAGCCCCTGGGGAAACACCATATATTTT
TRBJ2-5	many	-	TRBV20-1	CSAESGTAIQETQYF	TGCAGTGCTGAGTCCGGGACGGCCATACAAGAGACCCAGTACTTC
TRBJ2-7	many	-	TRBV3-1	CASSQDHRVSYEQYF	TGTGCCAGCAGCCAAGATCACAGGGTATCGTACGAGCAGTACTTC
TRBJ1-2	many	TRBD1	TRBV3-1	CASSQGGQGYGYTF	TGTGCCAGCAGCCAAGGGGGACAGGGCTATGGCTACACCTTC
TRBJ2-7	many	TRBD1	TRBV6-6	CASSYSSSGQGRPYEQYF	TGTGCCAGCAGTTACTCGTCGTCCGGACAGGGGAGACCCTACGAGCAGTACTTC
TRBJ1-1	-	-	TRBV28	CASSSGRIYTEAFF	TGTGCCAGCAGTTCGGGGCGTATTTACACTGAAGCTTTCTTT
TRBJ2-7	many	-	TRBV6-2/TRBV6-3	CASTPRSDYEQYF	TGTGCCAGCACCCCTAGGAGTGACTACGAGCAGTACTTC
TRBJ1-5	many	TRBD1	TRBV27	CASSSWTGGVDDLGPQHF	TGTGCCAGCAGTTCTTGGACAGGGGGGGTAGATGACCTTGGGCCCCAGCATTTT
TRBJ1-6	many	-	TRBV3-1	CASSQGTGTGSPLHF	TGTGCCAGCAGCCAAGGAACCGGAACGGGTTCACCCCTCCACTTT
TRBJ2-2	-	TRBD1	TRBV28	CASRPGTGVAGEPFF	TGTGCCAGCAGACCCGGGACAGGGGTTGCCGGGGAGCCGTTTTTT
TRBJ2-7	-	TRBD2	TRBV11-3	CASSPREIRLAGVSEQYF	TGTGCCAGCAGCCCGAGAGAGATTCGGCTAGCGGGAGTATCCGAGCAGTACTTC
TRBJ2-3	many	TRBD2	TRBV2	CASSRLAGGGTDTQYF	TGTGCCAGCAGTCGGCTAGCGGGAGGAGGCACAGATACGCAGTATTTT
TRBJ1-4	-	-	TRBV12-3/TRBV12-4	CASSLAGWGNEKLFF	TGTGCCAGCAGTTTAGCTGGGTGGGGTAATGAAAAACTGTTTTTT
TRBJ1-5	few	-	TRBV27	CASSGSQANQPQHF	TGTGCCAGCAGTGGTTCCCAGGCTAATCAGCCCCAGCATTTT
TRBJ2-3	many	-	TRBV7-9	CASSLWRETDTQYF	TGTGCCAGCAGCTTATGGAGGGAAACTGATACGCAGTATTTT
TRBJ2-3	many	TRBD2	TRBV6-1	CASSYGNPGGVNTQYF	TGTGCCAGCAGTTATGGGAATCCGGGAGGCGTTAATACGCAGTATTTT
TRBJ1-5	many	-	TRBV28	CASSTFRGNQPQHF	TGTGCCAGCAGTACTTTCAGAGGCAATCAGCCCCAGCATTTT
TRBJ1-4	few	TRBD1	TRBV7-8	CASSLALGQGASTNEKLFF	TGTGCCAGCAGCTTAGCGCTGGGACAGGGGGCTTCGACTAATGAAAAACTGTTTTTT
TRBJ2-5	-	-	TRBV5-1	CASSLEGGVLETQYF	TGCGCCAGCAGCTTGGAGGGGGGCGTGTTGGAGACCCAGTACTTC
TRBJ2-7	many	-	TRBV28	CASLPLGWGYEQYF	TGTGCCAGCCTCCCCTTGGGGTGGGGGTACGAGCAGTACTTC
TRBJ1-2	few	TRBD1	TRBV19	CASSIATIAPTGTYGYTF	TGTGCCAGTAGTATAGCTACAATCGCTCCGACAGGGACCTATGGCTACACCTTC
TRBJ2-1	many	-	TRBV5-1	CASSLAHGGNEQFF	TGCGCCAGCAGCTTGGCGCACGGGGGCAATGAGCAGTTCTTC